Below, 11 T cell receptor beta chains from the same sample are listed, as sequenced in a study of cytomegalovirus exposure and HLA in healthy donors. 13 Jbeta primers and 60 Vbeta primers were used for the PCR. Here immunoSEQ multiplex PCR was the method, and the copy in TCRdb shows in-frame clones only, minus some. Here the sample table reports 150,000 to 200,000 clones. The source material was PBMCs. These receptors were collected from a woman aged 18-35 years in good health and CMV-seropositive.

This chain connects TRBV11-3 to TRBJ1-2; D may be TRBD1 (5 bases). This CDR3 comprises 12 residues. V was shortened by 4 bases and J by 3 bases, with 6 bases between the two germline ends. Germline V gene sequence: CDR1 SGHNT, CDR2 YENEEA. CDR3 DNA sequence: TGTGCCAGCAGCTCAGGGTACTATGGCTACACCTTC. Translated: CASSSGYYGYTF.

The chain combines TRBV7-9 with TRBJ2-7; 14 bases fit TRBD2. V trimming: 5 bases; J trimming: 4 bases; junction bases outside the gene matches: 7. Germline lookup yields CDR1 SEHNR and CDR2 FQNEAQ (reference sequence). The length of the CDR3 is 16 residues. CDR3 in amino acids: CASSHGLAGGEYEQYF. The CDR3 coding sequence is TGTGCCAGCAGCCACGGACTAGCGGGAGGCGAATACGAGCAGTACTTC.

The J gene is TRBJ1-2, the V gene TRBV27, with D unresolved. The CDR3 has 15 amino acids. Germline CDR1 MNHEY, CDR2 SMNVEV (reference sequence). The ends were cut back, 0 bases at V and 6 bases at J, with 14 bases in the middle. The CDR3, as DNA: TGTGCCAGCAGTTTATCCGCCTGGTCGCCGGATGGCTACACCTTC. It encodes CASSLSAWSPDGYTF.

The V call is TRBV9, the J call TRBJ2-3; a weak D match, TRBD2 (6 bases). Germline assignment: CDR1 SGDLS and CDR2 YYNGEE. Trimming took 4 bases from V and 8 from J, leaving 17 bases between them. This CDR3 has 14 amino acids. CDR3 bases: TGTGCCAGCAGCCCCCTCCCGGGGGTGGGTACGCAGTATTTT. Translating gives CASSPLPGVGTQYF.

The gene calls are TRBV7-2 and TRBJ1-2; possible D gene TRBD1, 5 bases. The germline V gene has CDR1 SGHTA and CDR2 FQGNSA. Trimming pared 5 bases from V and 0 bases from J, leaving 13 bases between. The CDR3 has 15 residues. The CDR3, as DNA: TGTGCCAGCAGCCGAGCAGGGCTCGCTAACTATGGCTACACCTTC. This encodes CASSRAGLANYGYTF.

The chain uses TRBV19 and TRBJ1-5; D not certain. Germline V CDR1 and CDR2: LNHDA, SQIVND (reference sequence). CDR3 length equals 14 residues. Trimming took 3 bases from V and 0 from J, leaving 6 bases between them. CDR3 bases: TGTGCCAGTAGTATCCAGAATAGCAATCAGCCCCAGCATTTT. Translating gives CASSIQNSNQPQHF.

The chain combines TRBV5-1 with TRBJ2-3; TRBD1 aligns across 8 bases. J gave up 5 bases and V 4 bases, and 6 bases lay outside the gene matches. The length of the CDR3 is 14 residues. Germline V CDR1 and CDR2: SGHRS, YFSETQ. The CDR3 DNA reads TGCGCCAGCAGCCCAGGGGGCGCGGGAGATACGCAGTATTTT. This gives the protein CASSPGGAGDTQYF.

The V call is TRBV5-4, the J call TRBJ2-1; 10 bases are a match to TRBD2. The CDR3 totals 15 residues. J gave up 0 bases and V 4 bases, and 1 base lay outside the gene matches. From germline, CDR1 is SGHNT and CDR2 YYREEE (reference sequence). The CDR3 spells CASSPSGGSYNEQFF. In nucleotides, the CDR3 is TGTGCCAGCAGCCCTAGCGGGGGCTCCTACAATGAGCAGTTCTTC.

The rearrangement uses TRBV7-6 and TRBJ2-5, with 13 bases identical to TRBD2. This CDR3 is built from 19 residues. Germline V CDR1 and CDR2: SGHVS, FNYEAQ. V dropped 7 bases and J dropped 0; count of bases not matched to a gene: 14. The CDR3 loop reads CASMLTSGGARWYQETQYF. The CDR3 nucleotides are TGTGCCAGCATGTTAACTAGCGGGGGGGCCCGATGGTACCAAGAGACCCAGTACTTC.

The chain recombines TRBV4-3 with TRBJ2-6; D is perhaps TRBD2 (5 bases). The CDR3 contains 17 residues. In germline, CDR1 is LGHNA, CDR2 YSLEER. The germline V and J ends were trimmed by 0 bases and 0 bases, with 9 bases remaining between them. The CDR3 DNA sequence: TGCGCCAGCAGCCAAGACGCGGCGGGCTCTGGGGCCAACGTCCTGACTTTC. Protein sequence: CASSQDAAGSGANVLTF.

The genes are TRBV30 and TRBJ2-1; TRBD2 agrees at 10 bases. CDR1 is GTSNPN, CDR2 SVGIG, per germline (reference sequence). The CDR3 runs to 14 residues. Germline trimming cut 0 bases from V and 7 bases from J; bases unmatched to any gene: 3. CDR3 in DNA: TGTGCCTGGAGTGTAATAGCGGGGGGAAATGAGCAGTTCTTC. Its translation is CAWSVIAGGNEQFF.